This paragraph covers one TCR beta chain sequence. Profiled with immunoSEQ multiplex PCR; TCRdb holds only in-frame clones, not every one. The data contain 2 million to 2.5 million clones, more than 80% of them singletons. The sample belongs to a study of shared clonotypes between healthy human individuals. CDR1 and CDR2 (germline): SGDLS, YYNGEE. V lost 1 base to trimming and J lost 6 bases, with 14 bases between them. The length of the CDR3 is 15 residues. The sequence derives from a young man in good health. Some clones in this sample may be carry-over from other donors' samples. This rearrangement joins TRBV9 to TRBJ2-1, with a possible D match to TRBD1 (5 bases). The sequenced material came from naive CD4+ T cells from PBMCs. Stated subset: CD45RA+ positively selected. The CDR3 here is CASSVQGSGANEQFF. In nucleotides, the CDR3 is TGTGCCAGCAGCGTACAGGGAAGTGGGGCCAATGAGCAGTTCTTC.